This T cell receptor beta chain was identified during a study of T cell changes during pregnancy in multiple sclerosis. Method: immunoSEQ multiplex PCR; TCRdb's copy keeps in-frame clones and lacks some. This table has 30,000 to 45,000 clones, 90% to 95% appearing once. Germline V lookup: CDR1 MRHNA, CDR2 SNTAGT. The CDR3 is 15 residues long. Trimming removed 5 bases from V and 1 base from J; junction bases left unmatched: 3. The chain employs TRBV6-4 and TRBJ1-3; 9 positions agree with TRBD1. The starting material was CD8+ T cells from peripheral blood mononuclear cells, obtained in the second trimester of pregnancy. The sequence was obtained from a female donor with multiple sclerosis, enrolled in a pregnancy study. This chain's CDR3 is CASSLDRGSGNTIYF. The CDR3 DNA reads TGTGCCAGCAGTTTAGACAGGGGGTCTGGAAACACCATATATTTT.